This entry features one TCR beta chain sequence. Antigen specificity is unknown. This entry is derived from a study of Ad26.COV2.S vaccination and SARS-CoV-2 variants. The overall study: A COV1001 Ad26.COV2.S trial-arm participant provided the sample. Dosing was one shot or two shots 56 days apart.

Generated by immunoSEQ multiplex PCR, the TCRdb table keeps only in-frame clones and is missing some. The sample lists some 290,000 clones, 85% occurring once. Study-wide findings and caveats: Reports say spike-specific CD8+ and CD4+ T cell responses covered substantial breadth after vaccination. Vaccinated individuals (as opposed to placebo recipients) had higher spike-specific TCR breadth.

As to treatment: roughly 18 received Ad26.COV2.S at low or high dose, single or two shots; several received placebo; per-sample allocation not given. Specimens were obtained on day 63 following the first vaccine or placebo injection. This TCR was recovered from a person between 18 and 60 years old who received the Ad26.COV2.S COVID-19 vaccine or a placebo. This specimen consisted of peripheral blood, obtained in a trial of Ad26.COV2.S vaccine versus placebo.

In DNA form, the CDR3 reads TGCAGCGTTGTTCCTAGCAGCGGTGAGCAGTTCTTC. Encoded protein: CSVVPSSGEQFF. J is TRBJ2-1 and V is TRBV29-1; possibly TRBD2 for D (5 bases). Germline-derived CDR1 and CDR2 are SQVTM and ANQGSEA. V was pared by 4 bases and J by 9 bases, with 13 bases between. This CDR3 has 12 amino acids.